The 21 T cell receptor beta chains in this list originate from one sample, sequenced in a study of shared clonotypes between healthy human individuals. Method: immunoSEQ multiplex PCR; TCRdb's copy keeps in-frame clones and lacks some. This sample has around 750,000 clones, with approximately 79% found just once. The material sequenced was memory CD4+ T cells sorted from blood. The subset denotes: CD45RA-negative fraction. Receptors were obtained from a woman in her 30s in good health.

V usage is TRBV2 and J usage is TRBJ2-7; D ambiguous. Germline CDR1 and CDR2: SNHLY and FYNNEI. The ends were cut back, 2 bases at V and 1 base at J, with 12 bases in the middle. The CDR3 is made up of 15 amino acids. In nucleotides, the CDR3 is TGTGCCAGCAGTGAAATGGCAGTCCTATCCTACGAGCAGTACTTC. This translates into CASSEMAVLSYEQYF. Full variable domain (missing parts from reference TRBV2 and TRBJ2-7): EPEVTQTPSHQVTQMGQEVILRCVPISNHLYFYWYRQILGQKVEFLVSFYNNEISEKSEIFDDQFSVERPDGSNFTLKIRSTKLEDSAMYFCASSEMAVLSYEQYFGPGTRLTVT.

This clone was recorded once. The genes are TRBV21-1 and TRBJ1-2; the D segment call TRBD1 is taken from the table without a DNA check. TRBV21-1 is listed as a pseudogene. This CDR3 is 13 amino acids long. CDR3 sequence reads: CASSLTISYGYTF. CDR3 bases: TGTGCCAGCAGTCTGACAATAAGCTATGGCTACACCTTC.

The V call is TRBV11-2, the J call TRBJ2-2; maybe TRBD2 (6 bases). The CDR3 consists of 16 residues. Trimming left V 1 base short and J 6 bases short, with 15 bases between. The germline gives CDR1 SGHAT, CDR2 FQNNGV. The CDR3 spells CASSLGPVPGAGELFF. The CDR3 nucleotides are TGTGCCAGCAGCTTAGGCCCGGTCCCGGGGGCCGGGGAGCTGTTTTTT.

The genes are TRBV9 and TRBJ1-2; D unclear. Trimming took 0 bases from V and 0 from J, leaving 6 bases between them. The CDR3 covers 14 residues. Germline values: CDR1 SGDLS, CDR2 YYNGEE. CDR3 sequence: CASSVDAANYGYTF. DNA of the CDR3: TGTGCCAGCAGCGTAGACGCGGCTAACTATGGCTACACCTTC.

The V call is TRBV10-2, the J call TRBJ2-1, with 12 positions matching TRBD2. Germline CDR1 is WSHSY and CDR2 is SAAADI. The CDR3 runs 15 residues. V lost 8 bases and J lost 6; bases outside the gene matches: 8. The CDR3 DNA sequence: TGCGCCAGCCGACTAGCGGGAGACGGGGCCAATGAGCAGTTCTTC. Translating it yields CASRLAGDGANEQFF.

The chain uses TRBV7-8 and TRBJ1-2; D is uncertain. The V end lost 5 bases, the J end lost 0 bases, and 22 bases lay between the germline ends. From germline, CDR1 is SGHVS and CDR2 FQNEAQ. The CDR3 is 18 amino acids. CDR3 sequence: CASSPFEWYKRANYGYTF. The CDR3 DNA sequence: TGTGCCAGCAGCCCATTTGAGTGGTACAAGAGAGCTAACTATGGCTACACCTTC.

Here the CDR3 reads CASKLEAYGYTF. Here the CDR3 DNA reads TGTGCCAGCAAACTAGAGGCCTATGGCTACACCTTC. The V and J genes are TRBV6-1 and TRBJ1-2, with D unclear. Germline V gene data show CDR1 as MNHNS and CDR2 as SASEGT. The V and J ends lost 7 bases and 4 bases respectively, with 10 bases between them. The CDR3 extends over 12 amino acids.

A note on this clone: This could be a read error, since a much larger clone is one nucleotide away. The chain links TRBV11-3 to TRBJ1-5; D unclear. CDR3 size: 15 residues. Germline V gene lookup returns CDR1 SGHNT and CDR2 YENEEA. V lost 5 bases and J 0 bases, leaving 11 bases between the germline ends. In DNA, the CDR3 is TGTGCCAGCAGCCCGGACGCGCTTAGCAATCAGCCCCAGCATTTT. Residues: CASSPDALSNQPQHF.

Comment on this clone: The sample carries other DNA sequences with the same CDR3. The chain combines TRBV18 with TRBJ2-1, with 14 nucleotides matching TRBD2. Per germline, CDR1 KGHSH and CDR2 LQKENI. The V segment lost 5 bases and the J segment 9 bases; nucleotides outside the gene matches: 9. This CDR3 comprises 16 residues. The CDR3 region is CASSAGTSGSIGEQFF. The CDR3 DNA reads as TGTGCCAGCTCAGCCGGGACTAGCGGGAGTATTGGTGAGCAGTTCTTC.

The CDR3 nucleotides are TGTGCCAGCAGCCCTAGCGACAGGGGGTGGACTGAAGCTTTCTTT. Its protein is CASSPSDRGWTEAFF. The rearrangement joins TRBV11-2 to TRBJ1-1; 9 nucleotides agree with TRBD1. V lost 5 bases, J lost 5 bases, and 9 bases stayed unmatched. The CDR3 has 15 amino acids. Germline loops: CDR1 SGHAT, CDR2 FQNNGV.

This clone has just a few counts. The chain employs TRBV4-1 and TRBJ2-7; D is undetermined. The V gene lost 1 base and the J gene lost 3 bases, with 7 bases spanning the gap. The CDR3 length is 13 residues. CDR1 and CDR2 from the germline V gene are MGHRA and YSYEKL. CDR3: CASSQALLYEQYF. In DNA, the CDR3 is TGCGCCAGCAGCCAAGCACTTCTCTACGAGCAGTACTTC.

This clone was seen a few times. This chain joins TRBV10-3 and TRBJ2-7; no definite D call. The CDR3 length is 13 residues. The germline V and J ends were trimmed by 2 bases and 1 base, with 6 bases remaining between them. The germline V gene has CDR1 ENHRY and CDR2 SYGVKD. The CDR3 sequence is CAISEEDSYEQYF. CDR3 sequence (DNA): TGTGCCATCAGTGAGGAGGATTCCTACGAGCAGTACTTC.

The sample holds a few counts of this clone. J is TRBJ2-7 and V is TRBV14; 10 bases agree with TRBD1. The trim removed 7 bases at V and 5 bases at J, leaving 11 bases unmatched. In germline, CDR1 is SGHDN, CDR2 FVKESK. This CDR3 has 15 amino acids. The CDR3 sequence is CASTIRGTGAHEQYF. CDR3 nucleotide sequence: TGTGCCAGCACCATAAGGGGGACAGGGGCACACGAGCAGTACTTC.

This chain joins TRBV28 and TRBJ1-1; D remains unclear. CDR1 and CDR2 from the germline V gene are MDHEN and SYDVKM. The V end lost 4 bases, the J end lost 2 bases, and 14 bases lay between the germline ends. There are 15 residues in the CDR3. CDR3 region: CASSSATAENTEAFF. CDR3 coding DNA: TGTGCCAGCAGTTCCGCGACCGCGGAAAACACTGAAGCTTTCTTT.

This clone occurred many times. The V call is TRBV19, the J call TRBJ2-2; 7 bases match TRBD2. The length of the CDR3 is 14 residues. Germline loops: CDR1 LNHDA, CDR2 SQIVND (reference sequence). V trimming: 7 bases; J trimming: 6 bases; junction bases outside the gene matches: 8. The CDR3 reads CASKGGRNAGELFF. The CDR3 bases are TGTGCCAGTAAGGGCGGGAGAAATGCCGGGGAGCTGTTTTTT. Variable domain in full (rest from reference TRBV19 and TRBJ2-2): DGGITQSPKYLFRKEGQNVTLSCEQNLNHDAMYWYRQDPGQGLRLIYYSQIVNDFQKGDIAEGYSVSREKKESFPLTVTSAQKNPTAFYLCASKGGRNAGELFFGEGSRLTVL.

The V gene is TRBV4-2, the J gene TRBJ1-3; TRBD1 might be the D (5 bases). Trimming took 0 bases from V and 9 from J, leaving 15 bases between them. The V gene's germline CDR1 is LGHNA and CDR2 YNFKEQ. The CDR3 is made up of 15 amino acids. Written as DNA, the CDR3 is TGTGCCAGCAGCCAAGATCGAGGGCCCGGGGGCACCATATATTTT. It codes for CASSQDRGPGGTIYF.

This clone has more than one count but fewer than ten. The chain carries TRBV6-1 and TRBJ2-1, with 9 nucleotides matching TRBD2. Trimming took 0 bases from V and 2 from J; bases not matched to a gene: 5. The CDR3 runs to 17 residues. Germline loops: CDR1 MNHNS, CDR2 SASEGT. In DNA form, the CDR3 reads TGTGCCAGCAGTGAAGCGGCTAGCGGGGCCCCCTACAATGAGCAGTTCTTC. Amino acid sequence: CASSEAASGAPYNEQFF.

CDR3 residues: CASSISGRAFEKLFF. As DNA, the CDR3 is TGTGCCAGTAGTATATCTGGCAGGGCGTTTGAAAAACTGTTTTTT. This chain connects TRBV19 to TRBJ1-4; TRBD1 might be the D (5 bases). The ends were cut back, 2 bases at V and 7 bases at J, with 14 bases in the middle. The CDR3 is 15 amino acids. Looked up from germline, CDR1 is LNHDA and CDR2 is SQIVND (reference sequence).

As regards this clone: Within the sample, other DNA sequences also encode this same CDR3. The chain links TRBV10-1 to TRBJ2-7, with TRBD2 as a possible D gene (6 bases). V was clipped by 0 bases and J by 0 bases, with 6 bases between them. The CDR3 sequence is 14 residues long. Germline CDR1 reads WNHNN; CDR2 reads SYGVQD (reference sequence). CDR3 in DNA: TGCGCCAGCAGTGAGTCGCGGGGCTCCTACGAGCAGTACTTC. As protein: CASSESRGSYEQYF.

In the case of this clone: Within the sample, other DNA sequences also encode this same CDR3. The V call is TRBV7-2, the J call TRBJ1-2, with a weak D call TRBD1 (5 bases). This CDR3 has 13 amino acids. Germline V gene data show CDR1 as SGHTA and CDR2 as FQGNSA. Trimming pared 5 bases from V and 3 bases from J, leaving 10 bases between. Written as DNA, the CDR3 is TGTGCCAGCAGCCCTCAGGGTTACTATGGCTACACCTTC. This translates into CASSPQGYYGYTF.

V gene TRBV9 combines with J gene TRBJ2-1; 8 bases fit TRBD2. CDR1 SGDLS and CDR2 YYNGEE come from the germline V gene. The V segment lost 3 bases and the J segment 5 bases; nucleotides outside the gene matches: 7. CDR3 length: 15 residues. CDR3 amino acids: CASSAIAGMDNEQFF. CDR3 nucleotide sequence: TGTGCCAGCAGCGCCATAGCGGGAATGGACAATGAGCAGTTCTTC.